A single sample gave rise to the 8 T cell receptor beta chains below, sequenced in a study of beta chain features in type 1 diabetes. Expressed TCRB transcripts were sequenced after all isolated RNA was converted to cDNA. Sequencing used immunoSEQ multiplex PCR; TCRdb keeps in-frame clones, though not all of them. The table has a few hundred thousand clones, 25% to 30% seen once. Sequencing was done on a sample of central memory CD4+ T cells from blood. The receptor set was obtained from a man younger than 40 in good health.

This sequence joins TRBV30 and TRBJ2-1, with 11 bases matching TRBD2. Germline-derived CDR1 and CDR2 are GTSNPN and SVGIG (reference sequence). The CDR3 length is 14 residues. The V gene end was trimmed by 2 bases and the J gene end by 9 bases; junction bases not matched to a gene: 6. CDR3 sequence: CAWSLSGGALEQFF. The CDR3 DNA reads as TGTGCCTGGAGTCTTAGCGGGGGGGCTCTTGAGCAGTTCTTC.

The rearrangement uses TRBV6-5 and TRBJ2-5, with D possibly being TRBD1 or TRBD2 (5 bases each). The length of the CDR3 is 11 residues. From germline, CDR1 is MNHEY and CDR2 SVGAGI. Deletions cut 10 bases from V and 11 bases from J, with 17 bases between. CDR3: CATGTPFRQYF. CDR3 in DNA: TGTGCCACGGGGACCCCCTTTAGGCAGTACTTC.

This clone appeared a few times. The genes are TRBV5-8 and TRBJ2-1, with D hard to call. V was shortened by 5 bases and J by 0 bases, with 15 bases between the two germline ends. The CDR3 runs 16 residues. Germline-derived CDR1 and CDR2 are SGHTS and YDEGEE. CDR3 protein: CASSMERISSYNEQFF. The CDR3 DNA is TGTGCCAGCAGTATGGAGCGTATTAGCTCCTACAATGAGCAGTTCTTC.

This chain connects TRBV7-2 to TRBJ1-2; 7 bases are shared with TRBD1. The CDR3 loop spans 18 amino acids. Germline lookup yields CDR1 SGHTA and CDR2 FQGNSA. Trimming cost V 2 bases and J 4 bases; bases outside gene matches: 16. The CDR3 loop is CASSLILVRDSHIYGYTF. CDR3 nucleotides: TGTGCCAGCAGCTTAATCTTGGTTCGGGACAGTCATATCTATGGCTACACCTTC.

This clone was recorded a few times. Germline and junction disagree at one end, which may indicate a read error. The V gene is TRBV2, the J gene TRBJ2-4, with a weak D call TRBD2 (6 bases). The CDR3 is 14 amino acids. Germline V gene lookup returns CDR1 SNHLY and CDR2 FYNNEI. The CDR3 spells CASREGRAKNIQYF. CDR3 DNA: TGTGCCAGCAGGGAAGGGAGGGCCAAAAACATTCAGTACTTC.

This clone was recorded a few times. The gene calls are TRBV30 and TRBJ2-1; 13 positions match TRBD2. J lost 9 bases, V lost 3 bases, and 14 bases had no gene match. Per germline, CDR1 GTSNPN and CDR2 SVGIG (reference sequence). This CDR3 is 17 amino acids long. The CDR3 spells CAWSARLAGGQGSEQFF. In DNA form, the CDR3 reads TGTGCCTGGAGCGCAAGACTAGCGGGAGGCCAGGGGTCTGAGCAGTTCTTC.

The rearrangement uses TRBV10-2 and TRBJ2-7; 7 bases line up with TRBD1. CDR3 length: 14 residues. The germline CDR1 and CDR2 sequences are WSHSY and SAAADI. V shed 2 bases, J shed 1 base, and the junction held 2 bases outside the gene matches. CDR3 DNA: TGCGCCAGCAGTGAGCCGGGACAGTCCTACGAGCAGTACTTC. It is translated as CASSEPGQSYEQYF.

This chain joins TRBV6-5 and TRBJ1-1; a possible D gene is TRBD1 (6 bases). In germline, CDR1 is MNHEY, CDR2 SVGAGI. This CDR3 contains 14 residues. V shed 5 bases and J shed 0 bases, with 10 bases lying between them. In DNA, the CDR3 is TGTGCCAGCAGTGACTACAGGGTGAACACTGAAGCTTTCTTT. Protein sequence: CASSDYRVNTEAFF.